This record looks at one T cell receptor beta chain sequence and its context. Its target is not known. This sample is drawn from a study of T cells after yellow fever vaccination. Study-wide results and caveats: The presence of abundant clonotypes contaminating from the bulk population was possible in FACS-sorted repertoires. A weaker secondary response peaked on day 5, the primary on day 15.

UMIs and a universal primer site were added when TCR cDNA was made by 5'RACE template switching. TCRdb reprocessed the 5' RACE reads via MiXCR and lists one record per CDR3 protein. The sample holds 65,000 to 90,000 distinct CDR3 sequences, almost 8% seen once. The sequenced sample was CD8+ T cells sorted from PBMCs, obtained on the day of the yellow fever booster vaccination. The receptor's source is a man aged 25 to 40 who received the YFV17D yellow fever vaccine.

CDR3 coding DNA: TGTGCCAGCCTACCCGGGTGGGGGGGCTCTTACTATGGCTACACCTTC. Its translation: CASLPGWGGSYYGYTF. The J gene is TRBJ1-2, the V gene TRBV25-1; perhaps TRBD1 as D (6 bases). V gave up 8 bases and J gave up 3 bases, with 22 bases separating them. CDR1 is MGHDK, CDR2 SYGVNS, per germline. The CDR3 extends over 16 amino acids.